This T cell receptor (beta chain) was captured in a study of blood T cell repertoires in COVID-19. Sequencing used immunoSEQ multiplex PCR; TCRdb keeps in-frame clones, though not all of them. This table holds about 230,000 clones, around 78% found once. The germline V gene encodes CDR1 MNHNS and CDR2 SASEGT. The CDR3 contains 14 residues. V shed 2 bases and J shed 8 bases, with 10 bases lying between them. The rearrangement uses TRBV6-1 and TRBJ1-6, with D perhaps matching TRBD1 (5 bases). The sequencing input was peripheral blood. This sequence originates from a woman between 65 and 79 years old with active or convalescent COVID-19. CDR3 sequence (DNA): TGTGCCAGCAGTGAAAGGGGCGCGTATTCACCCCTCCACTTT. Its translation: CASSERGAYSPLHF.